The 17 T cell receptor beta chains in this list originate from one sample, sequenced in a study. Via MiXCR, TCRdb re-called the RT-PCR reads, giving one row per CDR3 protein. Found here are more than 600,000 distinct CDR3 sequences, 14% of them singletons; the top ten hold 3.6%. Sequenced: memory CD4+ T cells from blood. These receptors all stem from a female donor in good health, serving as a healthy control.

This clonotype has at least ten counts. This chain links TRBV6-5 with TRBJ1-2; D might be TRBD1 (5 bases). With 4 bases removed from V and 5 bases from J, the gap between germline ends came to 17 bases. CDR3 length equals 15 residues. Germline-derived CDR1 and CDR2 are MNHEY and SVGAGI. The CDR3 reads CASSLGRNAPYGYTF. The CDR3 DNA is TGTGCCAGCAGTTTGGGGCGTAACGCCCCTTATGGCTACACCTTC.

This clonotype was counted between two and nine times. CDR3 residues: CASSSQGGQVYSPLHF. CDR3 nucleotide sequence: TGTGCCAGCAGCTCCCAGGGGGGTCAGGTTTATTCACCCCTCCACTTT. The chain has TRBV7-6 and TRBJ1-6, with 7 nucleotides matching TRBD1. V lost 4 bases, J lost 8 bases, and 11 bases stayed unmatched. Looked up from germline, CDR1 is SGHVS and CDR2 is FNYEAQ. CDR3 length equals 16 residues. The variable domain in full, completed from reference TRBV7-6 and TRBJ1-6, reads GAGVSQSPRYKVTKRGQDVALRCDPISGHVSLYWYRQALGQGPEFLTYFNYEAQQDKSGLPNDRFSAERPEGSISTLTIQRTEQRDSAMYRCASSSQGGQVYSPLHFGNGTRLTVT.

The chain links TRBV5-1 to TRBJ2-3, with D maybe TRBD1 (7 bases). Per germline, CDR1 SGHRS and CDR2 YFSETQ. The CDR3 extends over 16 amino acids. Trimming cost V 0 bases and J 2 bases, with 13 bases left between them. The CDR3 DNA reads as TGCGCCAGCAGCTTGGGGCGGGACAGCCACACAGATACGCAGTATTTT. This gives the protein CASSLGRDSHTDTQYF.

There are a few counts of this clonotype. The rearrangement joins TRBV5-6 to TRBJ1-2, with 9 positions matching TRBD1. The junction had 5 bases not matched to a gene; V was cut back by 0 bases and J by 2 bases. The germline V gene has CDR1 SGHDT and CDR2 YYEEEE. The CDR3 length is 16 residues. The CDR3: CASSLAGQGRNYGYTF. The CDR3 DNA reads TGTGCCAGCAGCTTGGCAGGACAGGGGCGAAACTATGGCTACACCTTC. Using reference TRBV5-6 and TRBJ1-2 for the parts outside the CDR3, the full variable domain is DAGVTQSPTHLIKTRGQQVTLRCSPKSGHDTVSWYQQALGQGPQFIFQYYEEEERQRGNFPDRFSGHQFPNYSSELNVNALLLGDSALYLCASSLAGQGRNYGYTFGSGTRLTVV.

In its sample, this clonotype was seen a few times. The chain combines TRBV20-1 with TRBJ1-2; D not certain. The CDR3 has 14 residues. Trimming cost V 4 bases and J 7 bases, with 19 bases left between them. Germline loops: CDR1 DFQATT, CDR2 SNEGSKA (reference sequence). The CDR3, as DNA: TGCAGTGCTACCCTACCGTGGGGAGGCGGTGGCTACACCTTC. It translates to CSATLPWGGGGYTF.

There are a few counts of this clonotype. The gene calls are TRBV18 and TRBJ2-4; TRBD2 might be the D (7 bases). CDR1 is KGHSH and CDR2 is LQKENI in the germline V gene. V lost 3 bases and J 9 bases, leaving 18 bases between the germline ends. This CDR3 comprises 15 residues. CDR3 sequence reads: CASSPRTAGEGIQYF. In DNA form, the CDR3 reads TGTGCCAGCTCACCGAGGACCGCAGGGGAGGGCATTCAGTACTTC.

The chain couples TRBV7-2 to TRBJ2-2, with D uncertain. CDR1 and CDR2 from the germline V gene are SGHTA and FQGNSA. The V end was cut by 5 bases, the J end by 2 bases, with 9 bases between. This CDR3 has 14 amino acids. CDR3 residues: CASSPRTNTGELFF. In DNA form, the CDR3 reads TGTGCCAGCAGCCCACGTACTAACACCGGGGAGCTGTTTTTT.

V usage is TRBV7-2 and J usage is TRBJ2-3; 8 nucleotides agree with TRBD2. Germline V lookup: CDR1 SGHTA, CDR2 FQGNSA. The CDR3 has 16 residues. Trimming at V came to 1 base and at J to 2 bases, leaving 5 bases not matched to a gene. The CDR3 coding sequence is TGTGCCAGCAGCTTAGTACGCGGGGGGACCACAGATACGCAGTATTTT. Protein: CASSLVRGGTTDTQYF.

This clonotype was counted only a few times. This rearrangement joins TRBV6-5 to TRBJ1-3; no clear D gene. CDR1 and CDR2 from the germline V gene are MNHEY and SVGAGI. The CDR3 sequence is 14 residues long. The ends were cut back, 6 bases at V and 0 bases at J, with 9 bases in the middle. CDR3 protein: CASSTESSGNTIYF. Written as DNA, the CDR3 is TGTGCCAGCAGCACCGAGAGCTCTGGAAACACCATATATTTT.

The chain carries TRBV7-9 and TRBJ1-1; possible D gene TRBD1, 6 bases. Trimming took 6 bases from V and 1 from J, leaving 12 bases between them. Germline assignment: CDR1 SEHNR and CDR2 FQNEAQ (reference sequence). This CDR3 has 14 residues. DNA for the CDR3: TGTGCCAGCAGGGTGTCGGACAGGAACACTGAAGCTTTCTTT. Amino acids: CASRVSDRNTEAFF.

The CDR3 protein is CASSQAAGSNEQFF. CDR3 bases: TGTGCCAGCAGCCAAGCAGCGGGAAGTAATGAGCAGTTCTTC. The genes are TRBV3-1 and TRBJ2-1; 7 positions agree with TRBD2. With V trimmed by 1 base and J by 7 bases, 4 bases remained unmatched. Germline CDR1 is LGHDT and CDR2 is YNNKEL (reference sequence). The CDR3 runs 14 residues.

This chain uses TRBV20-1 with TRBJ2-7; D possibly uses TRBD1 or TRBD2 (5 bases each). V lost 0 bases and J lost 1, with 16 bases in between. CDR1 is DFQATT, CDR2 SNEGSKA, per germline (reference sequence). This CDR3 contains 16 residues. The CDR3 DNA is TGCAGTGCTAGAGATAGTGGGGGACCCACTTCCTACGAGCAGTACTTC. It encodes CSARDSGGPTSYEQYF.

There are a few counts of this clonotype. The chain joins TRBV9 to TRBJ2-1; 13 bases match TRBD2. With V trimmed by 5 bases and J by 6 bases, 8 bases remained unmatched. The germline gives CDR1 SGDLS, CDR2 YYNGEE. The CDR3 runs 16 residues. The DNA for the CDR3 is TGTGCCAGCAGGCCGCCGGGACTAGCGGGATCCAATGAGCAGTTCTTC. Encoded protein: CASRPPGLAGSNEQFF.

This chain links TRBV5-1 with TRBJ2-3, with TRBD1 as a possible D gene (7 bases). V was clipped by 3 bases and J by 5 bases, with 16 bases between them. Germline V lookup: CDR1 SGHRS, CDR2 YFSETQ. The CDR3 has 15 amino acids. The DNA for the CDR3 is TGCGCCAGCAGCTACGAGGGGGCGCGGGAAGATACGCAGTATTTT. It yields the protein CASSYEGAREDTQYF.

Comments on this clonotype: A clone one base away is much larger, so this may be a read error. This chain links TRBV20-1 with TRBJ1-6, with D possibly TRBD1 on 5 matching bases. Germline loops: CDR1 DFQATT, CDR2 SNEGSKA (reference sequence). The length of the CDR3 is 13 residues. The CDR3 coding sequence is TGCAGTGCTGTACAGGCTACGGGTTCAACCCTCCACTTT. Translating gives CSAVQATGSTLHF.

The chain uses TRBV10-3 and TRBJ2-1; TRBD1 matches 8 bases. After removal of 6 bases from V and 10 bases from J, the junction contained 8 bases not matched to a gene. Germline CDR1 reads ENHRY; CDR2 reads SYGVKD. CDR3 length: 13 residues. In DNA, the CDR3 is TGTGCCATCAGGGTCTCAGGGGGCGAAGAGCAGTTCTTC. Its protein is CAIRVSGGEEQFF.

DNA of the CDR3: TGCGCCAGCACCGAAAAGGGATCGGGCACCGGGGAGCTGTTTTTT. This encodes CASTEKGSGTGELFF. The chain combines TRBV5-1 with TRBJ2-2, with no clear D. This CDR3 contains 15 residues. Germline-derived CDR1 and CDR2 are SGHRS and YFSETQ. The germline V and J ends were trimmed by 6 bases and 4 bases, with 16 bases remaining between them.